This entry features one T cell receptor beta chain sequence. The data derive from a study of OX40 agonist ivuxolimab in advanced cancers. Sequencing was performed with immunoSEQ multiplex PCR; in TCRdb, only in-frame clones are kept and a portion is missing. The sample lists tens of thousands of clones, 88% occurring once. The receptor comes from an adult with an advanced solid tumor such as melanoma, head and neck, liver or kidney cancer. The sample in question was CD4+ or CD8+ T cells sorted from blood, obtained in a trial of the OX40 agonist ivuxolimab.

CDR3: CASSEALEADTQYF. The CDR3 DNA is TGCGCCAGCAGTGAGGCTCTAGAAGCAGATACGCAGTATTTT. The chain is built from TRBV10-1 and TRBJ2-3; unclear D gene. Germline V gene lookup returns CDR1 WNHNN and CDR2 SYGVQD (reference sequence). This CDR3 region has 14 residues. V lost 2 bases to trimming and J lost 4 bases, with 10 bases between them.